The 5 T cell receptor beta chains below come from one sample, sequenced in a study of blood T cell repertoires in COVID-19. Clones were sequenced by immunoSEQ multiplex PCR, and TCRdb holds only the in-frame ones, with some missing. The sample has about 270,000 clones, just under 90% seen once. Sequences were obtained from PBMCs or T cells enriched from blood (not recorded which). These receptors all come from a woman in her 30s with acute COVID-19.

The V and J genes are TRBV4-1 and TRBJ1-1; D is uncertain. CDR1 is MGHRA and CDR2 is YSYEKL in the germline V gene. CDR3 length equals 13 residues. Deletions cut 0 bases from V and 6 bases from J, with 8 bases between. The CDR3 loop reads CASSQDRFAEAFF. The CDR3 DNA follows: TGCGCCAGCAGCCAAGACAGGTTTGCTGAAGCTTTCTTT.

The rearrangement links TRBV29-1 to TRBJ1-2, with 8 bases matching TRBD1. V was pared by 4 bases and J by 3 bases, with 4 bases of the junction left unmatched. The CDR3 totals 13 residues. Per germline, CDR1 SQVTM and CDR2 ANQGSEA. CDR3 residues: CSVALGQDYGYTF. The DNA for the CDR3 is TGCAGCGTTGCTCTGGGACAGGACTATGGCTACACCTTC.

This clone was counted a single time. The rearrangement joins TRBV2 to TRBJ1-2; TRBD1 agrees at 7 bases. The CDR3 is made up of 17 amino acids. Germline values: CDR1 SNHLY, CDR2 FYNNEI. Trimming took 7 bases from V and 4 from J; bases not matched to a gene: 18. CDR3 region: CASIGVQQGLKGYGYTF. In DNA, the CDR3 is TGTGCCAGCATTGGGGTCCAACAGGGGCTGAAGGGCTATGGCTACACCTTC.

The V gene is TRBV5-5, the J gene TRBJ2-3, with D perhaps matching TRBD1 (6 bases). CDR3 length: 14 amino acids. V was cut by 6 bases and J by 2 bases, with 13 bases left in between. Looked up from germline, CDR1 is SGHKS and CDR2 is YYEKEE (reference sequence). The chain's CDR3 is CASNRDTYTDTQYF. CDR3 nucleotides: TGTGCCAGCAACCGGGACACATACACAGATACGCAGTATTTT.

The genes are TRBV28 and TRBJ2-3, with D perhaps TRBD2 (6 bases). Per germline, CDR1 MDHEN and CDR2 SYDVKM. The CDR3 is made up of 14 amino acids. V was trimmed by 4 bases and J by 2 bases, leaving 10 bases between them. DNA of the CDR3: TGTGCCAGCAGTTCAGCGGGTCCCACAGATACGCAGTATTTT. Translation gives CASSSAGPTDTQYF.